These 17 T cell receptor beta chains were sequenced from one sample in a study of blood T cells in healthy people across ages (dated by TCRdb to the mid-2010s). Libraries were built with 5' RACE. Sequencing relied on an Illumina HiSeq 2500. A second roughly 6 to 12 cycle PCR used a sample-barcoded 5' primer and a J-beta primer mix. The public reads were reprocessed in TCRdb via fastp at Q25 and MiXCR, keeping in-frame beta chains. CDR3 protein sequences are deduplicated, and each keeps its most common genes and DNA. This sample comprises approximately 810,000 distinct CDR3 sequences, 25% to 35% of them detected only once. The ten largest clones take up 17% of the sample. The sample taken for sequencing was blood. The source is a woman older than 75 in good health.

This clonotype has a count of ten or more. The rearrangement uses TRBV6-2 or TRBV6-3 and TRBJ2-7; no reliable D call. The germline V gene has CDR1 MNHEY and CDR2 SVGEGT. The CDR3 is 12 amino acids. Trimming cost V 7 bases and J 0 bases, with 7 bases left between them. The CDR3 is CASNGRSYEQYF. The CDR3 DNA reads as TGTGCCAGCAATGGCCGCTCCTACGAGCAGTACTTC.

The V and J genes are TRBV6-2 or TRBV6-3 and TRBJ1-2, with 7 bases matching TRBD1. Germline V gene sequence: CDR1 MNHEY, CDR2 SVGEGT. The CDR3 contains 14 residues. V lost 6 bases and J lost 6; bases outside the gene matches: 10. The CDR3 DNA reads TGTGCCAGCAGGGATACAGGGGCGTCGCATGGCTACACCTTC. Amino acid sequence: CASRDTGASHGYTF.

This clonotype was found many times. V usage is TRBV20-1 and J usage is TRBJ1-2; 7 nucleotides line up with TRBD1. CDR1 and CDR2 (germline): DFQATT, SNEGSKA (reference sequence). V gave up 5 bases and J gave up 0 bases; unmatched junction bases: 9. This CDR3 region has 15 residues. For the CDR3, the DNA is TGCAGTGCTGACCCGGGGCAGGGGGCTAACTATGGCTACACCTTC. It translates to CSADPGQGANYGYTF.

In its sample, this clonotype was seen a few times. The chain carries TRBV5-4 and TRBJ2-1; TRBD2 matches at 7 bases. The germline V gene has CDR1 SGHNT and CDR2 YYREEE (reference sequence). This CDR3 has 14 amino acids. Trimming cost V 4 bases and J 5 bases; bases outside gene matches: 6. CDR3: CASSPRGNHNEQFF. CDR3 DNA: TGTGCCAGCAGCCCGCGGGGGAATCACAATGAGCAGTTCTTC.

This clonotype was recorded many times. The chain carries TRBV6-2 or TRBV6-3 and TRBJ2-5; 7 positions agree with TRBD2. CDR3 length equals 15 residues. Germline trimming cut 5 bases from V and 2 bases from J; bases unmatched to any gene: 8. Germline V gives CDR1 MNHEY, CDR2 SVGEGT. The CDR3 reads CASSSGASGQETQYF. The CDR3 DNA is TGTGCCAGCAGTAGCGGGGCTAGCGGACAAGAGACCCAGTACTTC.

This clonotype was observed a few times. This chain uses TRBV11-3 with TRBJ2-5, with D uncertain. The CDR3 sequence is 16 residues long. In germline, CDR1 is SGHNT, CDR2 YENEEA. V lost 1 base to trimming and J lost 1 base, with 13 bases between them. The CDR3, as DNA: TGTGCCAGCAGCTTAGGGGCTCTCGGTAGCCAAGAGACCCAGTACTTC. The encoded protein is CASSLGALGSQETQYF.

This clonotype was recorded at least ten times. With a much larger clone just one base away, this may be a read error. The chain carries TRBV20-1 and TRBJ1-2, with TRBD1 identical over 10 bases. The CDR3 length is 13 residues. Germline lookup yields CDR1 DFQATT and CDR2 SNEGSKA (reference sequence). V trimming: 6 bases; J trimming: 8 bases; junction bases outside the gene matches: 9. The chain's CDR3 is CSAPTGGGGGYTF. The CDR3 coding sequence is TGCAGTGCCCCGACAGGGGGCGGCGGGGGCTACACCTTC.

This clonotype was seen a handful of times. The J gene is TRBJ1-5, the V gene TRBV6-1; D might be TRBD1 (6 bases). The CDR3 sequence is 15 residues long. Germline CDR1 reads MNHNS; CDR2 reads SASEGT. V lost 4 bases and J lost 5, with 15 bases in between. The CDR3 coding sequence is TGTGCCAGCAGTGCCGGGGGGGCTTTGTATCAGCCCCAGCATTTT. Its translation: CASSAGGALYQPQHF.

V is TRBV20-1 and J is TRBJ2-1; 11 bases fit TRBD2. Germline CDR1 reads DFQATT; CDR2 reads SNEGSKA (reference sequence). The CDR3 is 15 residues long. Trimming took 5 bases from V and 6 from J; bases not matched to a gene: 9. The CDR3 nucleotides are TGCAGTGCTGCCTCCGGGACTAGCGGACCCAATGAGCAGTTCTTC. Its protein is CSAASGTSGPNEQFF.

Turning to this clonotype: A read error may explain this, as a much larger clone is one base away. This chain uses TRBV6-6 with TRBJ1-2; 9 positions match TRBD1. The germline V gene has CDR1 MNHNY and CDR2 SVGAGI (reference sequence). The CDR3 spans 15 residues. In DNA form, the CDR3 reads TGTGCCAGCAGTTCAGATACGGACAGGGGTTACGGCTGCACCTTC. Its protein product is CASSSDTDRGYGCTF.

At least ten counts were recorded for this clonotype. The chain links TRBV6-1 to TRBJ2-7; 8 nucleotides align to TRBD1. Germline-derived CDR1 and CDR2 are MNHNS and SASEGT. This CDR3 spans 13 amino acids. The junction had 6 bases not matched to a gene; V was cut back by 8 bases and J by 3 bases. CDR3: CASSQGTGYEQYF. DNA of the CDR3: TGTGCCAGCTCACAGGGGACAGGCTACGAGCAGTACTTC.

This clonotype has only a few counts. A read error may be the cause here, since a much bigger clone is one base away. The rearrangement uses TRBV7-2 and TRBJ2-7; D is possibly TRBD1 or TRBD2 (6 bases each). Trimming took 5 bases from V and 3 from J, leaving 14 bases between them. Germline V CDR1 and CDR2: SGHTA, FQGNSA. This CDR3 region has 14 residues. In nucleotides, the CDR3 is TGTGCCAGCAGCCTAAACGGGGGCTGCTACGAGCAGTACTTC. Translated: CASSLNGGCYEQYF.

This clonotype was counted ten times or more. The rearrangement joins TRBV10-2 to TRBJ2-7, with 8 nucleotides matching TRBD1. J was trimmed by 1 base and V by 2 bases; bases with no gene match: 4. The CDR3 covers 15 residues. The germline gives CDR1 WSHSY, CDR2 SAAADI. The CDR3 reads CASSEGQGPSYEQYF. CDR3 sequence (DNA): TGCGCCAGCAGTGAGGGACAGGGCCCATCCTACGAGCAGTACTTC.

In this sample, this clonotype turned up many times. This rearrangement joins TRBV20-1 to TRBJ1-2; D is uncertain. This CDR3 comprises 13 residues. V dropped 6 bases and J dropped 1 base, with 12 bases sitting between them. CDR1 and CDR2 (germline): DFQATT, SNEGSKA (reference sequence). The CDR3, as DNA: TGCAGTGCCCTTGGACCGGGTAACTATGGCTACACCTTC. Amino acid sequence: CSALGPGNYGYTF.

This chain uses TRBV20-1 with TRBJ2-7, with 7 bases that match TRBD1. V was pared by 3 bases and J by 3 bases, with 2 bases of the junction left unmatched. The V gene's germline CDR1 is DFQATT and CDR2 SNEGSKA (reference sequence). This CDR3 has 12 residues. CDR3 protein: CSASRGLYEQYF. DNA of the CDR3: TGCAGTGCTAGTAGGGGGCTCTACGAGCAGTACTTC.

Many counts were recorded for this clonotype. The chain employs TRBV27 and TRBJ2-1; D is perhaps TRBD2 (6 bases). V lost 4 bases to trimming and J lost 1 base, with 11 bases between them. The CDR3 consists of 15 residues. Germline values: CDR1 MNHEY, CDR2 SMNVEV (reference sequence). The CDR3 spells CASSSTRTSYNEQFF. Here the CDR3 DNA reads TGTGCCAGCAGTTCGACTAGGACGTCCTACAATGAGCAGTTCTTC.

This clonotype came up many times. The J gene is TRBJ2-1, the V gene TRBV20-1; D ambiguous. In germline, CDR1 is DFQATT, CDR2 SNEGSKA (reference sequence). The germline V and J ends were trimmed by 3 bases and 6 bases, with 3 bases remaining between them. CDR3 size: 10 residues. The CDR3 sequence is CSARVNEQFF. The CDR3 region has the DNA TGCAGTGCTAGGGTCAATGAGCAGTTCTTC.